The 23 T cell receptor beta chains below come from one sample, sequenced in a study of blood T cell repertoires in COVID-19. The assay was immunoSEQ multiplex PCR, and TCRdb's table has in-frame clones only and misses some. The table shows around 96,000 clones, with about 96% occurring only once. Source material: peripheral blood. These receptors were obtained from a human donor with active COVID-19. The donor label of this sample is uncertain.

The chain recombines TRBV27 with TRBJ2-2, with 14 bases aligning to TRBD2. Germline CDR1 MNHEY, CDR2 SMNVEV (reference sequence). V was clipped by 8 bases and J by 6 bases; unmatched bases: 5. This CDR3 comprises 15 residues. CDR3 sequence reads: CASVRTSGGSGELFF. The CDR3 DNA sequence: TGTGCCAGCGTACGGACTAGCGGGGGGTCCGGGGAGCTGTTTTTT.

The chain links TRBV11-1 to TRBJ1-2, with 7 bases lining up with TRBD1. CDR1 SGHAT and CDR2 FQDESV come from the germline V gene (reference sequence). There are 14 residues in the CDR3. J was trimmed by 1 base and V by 6 bases; bases with no gene match: 5. The CDR3 spells CASSQDRVNYGYTF. CDR3 nucleotides: TGTGCCAGCAGTCAAGACAGGGTTAACTATGGCTACACCTTC.

The V call is TRBV14, the J call TRBJ2-1, with TRBD2 as a possible D gene (6 bases). CDR3 length: 14 residues. With 0 bases removed from V and 10 bases from J, the gap between germline ends came to 13 bases. Germline CDR1 reads SGHDN; CDR2 reads FVKESK. CDR3 loop: CASSQDWTMGEQFF. The CDR3 DNA reads as TGTGCCAGCAGCCAAGATTGGACTATGGGGGAGCAGTTCTTC.

This sequence joins TRBV5-1 and TRBJ2-1; perhaps TRBD1 as D (6 bases). V lost 0 bases and J lost 3, with 10 bases in between. The CDR3 is made up of 15 amino acids. Germline loops: CDR1 SGHRS, CDR2 YFSETQ. CDR3 sequence reads: CASSLGTVDYNEQFF. In DNA, the CDR3 is TGCGCCAGCAGCTTGGGGACAGTGGACTACAATGAGCAGTTCTTC.

The gene calls are TRBV21-1 and TRBJ2-7; the table's D call, TRBD2, was not checked against the DNA. TRBV21-1 is given as a pseudogene. This CDR3 is built from 15 residues. DNA for the CDR3: TGTGCCAGCAGCAAAGGATATGCGGGGGACCGCGAGCAGTACTTC. Residues: CASSKGYAGDREQYF.

The V and J genes are TRBV28 and TRBJ2-1, with D maybe TRBD1 (5 bases). Germline CDR1 is MDHEN and CDR2 is SYDVKM. V gave up 7 bases and J gave up 1 base, with 17 bases separating them. The CDR3 totals 16 residues. Here the CDR3 DNA reads TGTGCCAGCATCGAATCCAGGGCCGGTTCCTACAATGAGCAGTTCTTC. This translates into CASIESRAGSYNEQFF.

The rearrangement uses TRBV5-1 and TRBJ2-1; no clear D gene. Germline-derived CDR1 and CDR2 are SGHRS and YFSETQ. The CDR3 spans 16 residues. Deletions cut 3 bases from V and 2 bases from J, with 15 bases between. The CDR3 nucleotides are TGCGCCAGCAGCTCCCCACCAGGCGACCCCTACAATGAGCAGTTCTTC. Translating gives CASSSPPGDPYNEQFF. Supplemented by reference TRBV5-1 and TRBJ2-1, the full variable domain reads KAGVTQTPRYLIKTRGQQVTLSCSPISGHRSVSWYQQTPGQGLQFLFEYFSETQRNKGNFPGRFSGRQFSNSRSEMNVSTLELGDSALYLCASSSPPGDPYNEQFFGPGTRLTVL.

This sequence joins TRBV5-4 and TRBJ2-1; TRBD2 agrees at 7 bases. Germline V gives CDR1 SGHNT, CDR2 YYREEE (reference sequence). V was clipped by 2 bases and J by 7 bases; unmatched bases: 9. The CDR3 spans 15 residues. CDR3 DNA: TGTGCCAGCAGCTTAAGGCGGGAGCTTAGGAATGAGCAGTTCTTC. Translated, it gives CASSLRRELRNEQFF.

The chain combines TRBV23-1 with TRBJ1-1; D uncertain. TRBV23-1 qualifies as an ORF whose function is uncertain. The CDR3 is made up of 12 amino acids. V lost 4 bases and J lost 9, with 12 bases in between. The CDR3 spells CASSPINTKAFF. CDR3 bases: TGCGCCAGCAGTCCGATTAACACGAAAGCTTTCTTT.

The chain has TRBV7-9 and TRBJ2-1; D remains ambiguous. Germline CDR1 reads SEHNR; CDR2 reads FQNEAQ (reference sequence). V was clipped by 5 bases and J by 0 bases, with 11 bases between them. The CDR3 length is 15 residues. The CDR3 bases are TGTGCCAGCAGCGCGACTGAGAGCTCCTACAATGAGCAGTTCTTC. It translates to CASSATESSYNEQFF.

The chain couples TRBV28 to TRBJ1-5; 10 nucleotides align to TRBD1. With 9 bases clipped from V and 0 bases from J, the junction kept 8 bases outside the gene matches. Germline CDR1 is MDHEN and CDR2 is SYDVKM. The CDR3 is 16 residues long. The DNA for the CDR3 is TGTGCCAGTCGGACAGGGGGATATTATAGCAATCAGCCCCAGCATTTT. It encodes CASRTGGYYSNQPQHF.

The chain carries TRBV27 and TRBJ1-2; TRBD1 might be the D (5 bases). Deletions cut 0 bases from V and 0 bases from J, with 11 bases between. Per germline, CDR1 MNHEY and CDR2 SMNVEV (reference sequence). The CDR3 sequence is 16 residues long. CDR3 in DNA: TGTGCCAGCAGTTTATCCGGTGGAGGGGCTAACTATGGCTACACCTTC. It yields the protein CASSLSGGGANYGYTF.

The chain couples TRBV25-1 to TRBJ1-2; perhaps TRBD1 as D (5 bases). This CDR3 spans 14 amino acids. Trimming took off 1 base at V and 4 bases at J, with 10 bases between the two ends. Germline CDR1 MGHDK, CDR2 SYGVNS. The DNA of the CDR3 is TGTGCCAGCAGTGAATCGGGAGGGACCTATGGCTACACCTTC. Encoded protein: CASSESGGTYGYTF.

The genes are TRBV5-1 and TRBJ1-4, with 9 bases matching TRBD1. This CDR3 is 14 amino acids long. V was clipped by 5 bases and J by 5 bases; unmatched bases: 4. CDR1 is SGHRS, CDR2 YFSETQ, per germline. CDR3 residues: CASRRGTGNEKLFF. CDR3 in DNA: TGCGCCAGCAGGCGGGGGACAGGGAATGAAAAACTGTTTTTT.

The chain joins TRBV7-7 to TRBJ2-3, with 8 bases fitting TRBD1. The CDR3 runs to 17 residues. V gave up 1 base and J gave up 3 bases; unmatched junction bases: 9. Germline V gene lookup returns CDR1 SSHAT and CDR2 FNYEAQ (reference sequence). DNA for the CDR3: TGTGCCAGCAGCTTAGGAGCCCCGGGACAGGCTACAGATACGCAGTATTTT. Translating gives CASSLGAPGQATDTQYF.

J is TRBJ1-4 and V is TRBV6-5, with D possibly being TRBD1 (5 bases). The CDR3 is 11 residues long. The V gene lost 6 bases and the J gene lost 11 bases, with 10 bases spanning the gap. Germline CDR1 reads MNHEY; CDR2 reads SVGAGI. The CDR3 is CASRNSGKLFF. The CDR3 DNA sequence: TGTGCCAGCAGGAACTCAGGGAAACTGTTTTTT.

Only one count was recorded for this clone. For the CDR3, the DNA is TGTGCCAGCAGTGATCCGGGACAGGTCTCCTGGGAGCTGTTTTTT. Amino acid sequence: CASSDPGQVSWELFF. The J gene is TRBJ2-2, the V gene TRBV6-1; 8 bases map to TRBD1. Germline assignment: CDR1 MNHNS and CDR2 SASEGT. CDR3 length: 15 residues. Trimming took 3 bases from V and 9 from J; bases not matched to a gene: 9.

V is TRBV27 and J is TRBJ2-1; the match to TRBD1 covers 7 bases. Unmatched junction bases numbered 6, after V lost 2 bases and J lost 5 bases. CDR3 length: 15 amino acids. Germline CDR1 reads MNHEY; CDR2 reads SMNVEV (reference sequence). DNA for the CDR3: TGTGCCAGCAGTTTAATGACAGGGATGAACAATGAGCAGTTCTTC. This gives the protein CASSLMTGMNNEQFF.

This chain uses TRBV6-5 with TRBJ2-7, with 9 bases fitting TRBD1. Unmatched junction bases numbered 1, after V lost 4 bases and J lost 3 bases. Germline V gene sequence: CDR1 MNHEY, CDR2 SVGAGI. This CDR3 is 13 amino acids long. Here the CDR3 DNA reads TGTGCCAGCAGTTGGGACAGGGACTACGAGCAGTACTTC. Protein product: CASSWDRDYEQYF.

The chain combines TRBV25-1 with TRBJ2-5; D call uncertain. This CDR3 region has 14 residues. The V and J ends lost 2 bases and 0 bases respectively, with 7 bases between them. The germline gives CDR1 MGHDK, CDR2 SYGVNS. CDR3 bases: TGTGCCAGCAGTGAAGTTCGTCACCAAGAGACCCAGTACTTC. Translated: CASSEVRHQETQYF.

The genes are TRBV6-4 and TRBJ1-1; weak D call: TRBD1 (6 bases). There are 17 residues in the CDR3. Germline loops: CDR1 MRHNA, CDR2 SNTAGT. Trimming removed 3 bases from V and 0 bases from J, with 17 bases in between. DNA of the CDR3: TGTGCCAGCAGTGAAACAGCGACAGGTTTCTTGAACACTGAAGCTTTCTTT. It is translated as CASSETATGFLNTEAFF.

V and J are TRBV6-6 and TRBJ1-5; 9 positions agree with TRBD1. The CDR3 totals 14 residues. V trimming: 4 bases; J trimming: 6 bases; junction bases outside the gene matches: 4. CDR1 is MNHNY, CDR2 SVGAGI, per germline (reference sequence). The DNA for the CDR3 is TGTGCCAGCAGTTCGTCGACAGGGGGTCAGCCCCAGCATTTT. Encoded protein: CASSSSTGGQPQHF.

The chain is built from TRBV29-1 and TRBJ2-7, with TRBD2 as a possible D gene (5 bases). This CDR3 region has 12 residues. The germline V and J ends were trimmed by 3 bases and 6 bases, with 12 bases remaining between them. Germline CDR1 and CDR2: SQVTM and ANQGSEA. CDR3 amino acids: CSVDEGSSEQYF. CDR3 DNA: TGCAGCGTTGATGAGGGTTCGAGCGAGCAGTACTTC.